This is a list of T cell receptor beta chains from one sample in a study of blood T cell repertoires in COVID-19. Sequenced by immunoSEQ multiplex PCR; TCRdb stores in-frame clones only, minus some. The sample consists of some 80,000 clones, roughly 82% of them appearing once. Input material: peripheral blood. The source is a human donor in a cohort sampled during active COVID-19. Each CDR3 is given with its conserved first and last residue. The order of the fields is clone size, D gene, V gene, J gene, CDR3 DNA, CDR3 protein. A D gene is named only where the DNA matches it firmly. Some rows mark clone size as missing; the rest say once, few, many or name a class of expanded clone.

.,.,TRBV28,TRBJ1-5,TGTGCCAGCAGTTTAGGCAGCAATCAGCCCCAGCATTTT,CASSLGSNQPQHF
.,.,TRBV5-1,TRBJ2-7,TGCGCCAGCAGCAAGGAGCGGCCAGGAAGGTACGAGCAGTACTTC,CASSKERPGRYEQYF
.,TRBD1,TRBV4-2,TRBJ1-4,TGTGCCAGCAGCCAAGATTACACAGGGGTGGCTGAAAAACTGTTTTTT,CASSQDYTGVAEKLFF
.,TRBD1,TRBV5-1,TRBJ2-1,TGCGCCAGCAGCTCGGGACAGCCGCTATACAATGAGCAGTTCTTC,CASSSGQPLYNEQFF
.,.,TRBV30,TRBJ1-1,TGTGCCTGGAGGACGGACAAGAACACTGAAGCTTTCTTT,CAWRTDKNTEAFF
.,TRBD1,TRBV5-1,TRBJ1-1,TGCGCCAGCAGCTTGATGGGACAGGGTGAAGCTTTCTTT,CASSLMGQGEAFF
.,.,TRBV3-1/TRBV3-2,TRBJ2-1,TGTGCCAGCAGCTGGGGGACTGGATACAATGAGCAGTTCTTC,CASSWGTGYNEQFF
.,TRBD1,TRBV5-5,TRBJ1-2,TGTGCCAGCAGCACAGGGGGCAGGGGCTACACCTTC,CASSTGGRGYTF
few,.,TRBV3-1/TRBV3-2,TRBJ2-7,TGTGCCAGCAGCCAAGAAAACGGGTACGAGCAGTACTTC,CASSQENGYEQYF
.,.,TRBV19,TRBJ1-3,TGTGCCAGTGAGGTAACGTCCTCTGGAAACACCATATATTTT,CASEVTSSGNTIYF
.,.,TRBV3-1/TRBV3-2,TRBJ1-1,TGTGCCAGCAGCCGCAGGGATGAAGCTTTCTTT,CASSRRDEAFF
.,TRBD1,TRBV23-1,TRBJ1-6,TGCGCCAGCAGTCATAAACAGGGGGCCGAGTATAATTCACCCCTCCACTTT,CASSHKQGAEYNSPLHF
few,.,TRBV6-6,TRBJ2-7,TGTGCCAGCAGTTACTCGGCGGGGGCAGGATACGAGCAGTACTTC,CASSYSAGAGYEQYF
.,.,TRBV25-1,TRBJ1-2,TGTGCCAGCAGTGAATCCACTGGGCGGACTTATGGCTACACCTTC,CASSESTGRTYGYTF
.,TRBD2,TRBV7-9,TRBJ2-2,TGTGCCAGCAGTTTTAGCGGGACCACCGGGGAGCTGTTTTTT,CASSFSGTTGELFF
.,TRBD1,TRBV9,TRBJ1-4,TGTGCCAGCAGCGTAGGTGTGGGACAGGGGAATGAAAAACTGTTTTTT,CASSVGVGQGNEKLFF
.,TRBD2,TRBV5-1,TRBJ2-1,TGCGCCAGCAGCCCGAACACGGGACTAGCGGGGGGCCTAGAGCAGTTCTTC,CASSPNTGLAGGLEQFF
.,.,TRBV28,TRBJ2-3,TGTGCCAGCAACCTCGGGGGCACAGATACGCAGTATTTT,CASNLGGTDTQYF
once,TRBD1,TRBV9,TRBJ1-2,TGTGCCAGCAGCGCAGGACAGGGAGGCGTTGGCGGCTACACCTTC,CASSAGQGGVGGYTF
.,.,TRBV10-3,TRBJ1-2,TGTGCCATCAGTGAGTCTTTCAGGGGATACCGCTACACCTTC,CAISESFRGYRYTF
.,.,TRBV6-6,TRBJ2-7,TGTGCCAGCAGTTACTCAGGACAGTGGTGGAACGAGCAGTACTTC,CASSYSGQWWNEQYF
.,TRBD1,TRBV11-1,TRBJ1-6,TGTGCCAGCAGCGCCGAGGACAGGGCAAATTCACCCCTCCACTTT,CASSAEDRANSPLHF
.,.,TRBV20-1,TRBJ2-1,TGCAGTGCTAGTCCGGGGTCCTCCTACAATGAGCAGTTCTTC,CSASPGSSYNEQFF
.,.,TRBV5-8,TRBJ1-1,TGTGCCAGCAGCTTGGGTCCACAGGGATGGGACACTGAAGCTTTCTTT,CASSLGPQGWDTEAFF
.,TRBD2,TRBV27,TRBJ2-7,TGTGCCAGCAGTGAGACGGGACTAGCGGGAGCAGGCTACGAGCAGTACTTC,CASSETGLAGAGYEQYF
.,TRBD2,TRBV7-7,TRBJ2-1,TGTGCCAGCAGTCTTGGACTAGCGGAATACAATGAGCAGTTCTTC,CASSLGLAEYNEQFF
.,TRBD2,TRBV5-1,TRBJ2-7,TGCGCCAGCAGCTGGACTAGCGGGAACTACGAGCAGTACTTC,CASSWTSGNYEQYF
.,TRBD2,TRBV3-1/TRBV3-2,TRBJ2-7,TGTGCCAGCAGCCAAATAAATAGCGGGGACTCTCGGCAGTACTTC,CASSQINSGDSRQYF
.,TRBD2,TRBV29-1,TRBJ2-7,TGCAGCATTGGACTAGCGGGGTACGAGCAGTACTTC,CSIGLAGYEQYF
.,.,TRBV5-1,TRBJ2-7,TGCGCCAGCAGTCCTAGCCCCCAAGATTACGAGCAGTACTTC,CASSPSPQDYEQYF
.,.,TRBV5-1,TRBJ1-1,TGCGCCAGCAGCTTCATGGGGGGTATTGGCACTGAAGCTTTCTTT,CASSFMGGIGTEAFF
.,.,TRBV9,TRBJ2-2,TGTGCCAGCAGCGTAGTGTCAGGGCCCACCGGGGAGCTGTTTTTT,CASSVVSGPTGELFF
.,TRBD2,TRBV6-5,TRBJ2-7,TGTGCCAGCAGTCAGCCTAGCGGGCGGATTTGGGAGCAGTACTTC,CASSQPSGRIWEQYF
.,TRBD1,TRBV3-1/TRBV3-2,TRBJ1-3,TGTGCCAGCAGCTTTAACAGGGGGGCCTCTGGAAACACCATATATTTT,CASSFNRGASGNTIYF
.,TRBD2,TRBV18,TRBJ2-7,TGTGCCAGCTCACCTAATCCTAGCGGGAATAAACCCTACGAGCAGTACTTC,CASSPNPSGNKPYEQYF
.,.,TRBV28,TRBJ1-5,TGTGCCAGCAGTTTAAGTAGCGGCAATCAGCCCCAGCATTTT,CASSLSSGNQPQHF
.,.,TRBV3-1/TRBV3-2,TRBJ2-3,TGTGCCAGCAGCCCCTCGAGTGTCACAGATACGCAGTATTTT,CASSPSSVTDTQYF
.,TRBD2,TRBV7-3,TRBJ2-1,TGTGCCAGCAGCTCGGGGACTACGAGCTCCTACAATGAGCAGTTCTTC,CASSSGTTSSYNEQFF
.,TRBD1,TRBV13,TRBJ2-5,TGTGCCAGCAGCCCAGACAGGGGGCGGGAGACCCAGTACTTC,CASSPDRGRETQYF
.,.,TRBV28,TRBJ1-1,TGTGCCAGCAGTCCCCCCCAGGGCATGAACACTGAAGCTTTCTTT,CASSPPQGMNTEAFF
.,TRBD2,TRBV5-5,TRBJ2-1,TGTGCCAGCAGCTTACGACGGGAGGGCCATAATGAGCAGTTCTTC,CASSLRREGHNEQFF
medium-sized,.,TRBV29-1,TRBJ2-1,TGCAGCGTTGAGGTGTGGGAGAGCTCCTACAATGAGCAGTTCTTC,CSVEVWESSYNEQFF
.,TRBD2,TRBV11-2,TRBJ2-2,TGTGCCAGCACCACTAGGGGGATGAAGCGGGGGTCCCCCGGGGAGCTGTTTTTT,CASTTRGMKRGSPGELFF
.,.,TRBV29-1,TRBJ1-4,TGCAGCGCGAGACGGGGGGGGAATGAAAAACTGTTTTTT,CSARRGGNEKLFF
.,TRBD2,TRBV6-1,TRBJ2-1,TGTGCCAGCAGTGAGTGGACTAGCGGGAGTTACAATGAGCAGTTCTTC,CASSEWTSGSYNEQFF
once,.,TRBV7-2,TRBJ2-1,TGTGCCAGCAGCCGCCCGCGGCTAGCCTACAATGAGCAGTTCTTC,CASSRPRLAYNEQFF
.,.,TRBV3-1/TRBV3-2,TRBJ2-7,TGTGCCAGCAGCCAAGATTTGCAGGGCCTAACCTACGAGCAGTACTTC,CASSQDLQGLTYEQYF
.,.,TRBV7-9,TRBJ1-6,TGTGCCAGCAGCTTAGACAGGGTTAATTCACCCCTCCACTTT,CASSLDRVNSPLHF
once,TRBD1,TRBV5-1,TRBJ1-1,TGCGCCAGCAGCTGGGGACAGGGGAACACTGAAGCTTTCTTT,CASSWGQGNTEAFF
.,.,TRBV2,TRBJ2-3,TGTGCCAGCAGTGAAGCCCCAGGGGGGCATACGCAGTATTTT,CASSEAPGGHTQYF
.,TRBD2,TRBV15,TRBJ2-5,TGTGCCACCAGCAGAGGTGGACTAGCTAAAGAGACCCAGTACTTC,CATSRGGLAKETQYF
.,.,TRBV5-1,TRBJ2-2,TGCGCCAGCAGCTTGTATGGGGGAGGAGATCCCGGGGAGCTGTTTTTT,CASSLYGGGDPGELFF
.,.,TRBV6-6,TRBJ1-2,TGTGCCAGCAGTTCGGTCGGGCAGGGATATGGCTACACCTTC,CASSSVGQGYGYTF
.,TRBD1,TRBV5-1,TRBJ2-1,TGCGCCAGCAGCTTGTCCGTAGGGGGCAATTATGAGCAGTTCTTC,CASSLSVGGNYEQFF
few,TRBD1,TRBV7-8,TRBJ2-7,TGTGCCAGCAGCCCCGAACAGGGGTTCCACGAGCAGTACTTC,CASSPEQGFHEQYF
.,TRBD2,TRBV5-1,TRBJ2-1,TGCGCCAGCAGCCTGCCCCAAGCGGGGGGCGGCAATGAGCAGTTCTTC,CASSLPQAGGGNEQFF
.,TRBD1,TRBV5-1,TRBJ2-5,TGCGCCAGCAGCGCTAACAGGGGGCAAGAGACCCAGTACTTC,CASSANRGQETQYF
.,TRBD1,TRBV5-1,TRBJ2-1,TGCGCCAGCAGCGAGGGACAGGCATACAATGAGCAGTTCTTC,CASSEGQAYNEQFF
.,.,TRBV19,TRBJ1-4,TGTGCCAGTCGCTCCGGCGGCGCTGTGCGGCTCGGCCTACTGTTTTTT,CASRSGGAVRLGLLFF